The 17 T cell receptor beta chains below all came from one sample that was sequenced in a study of blood T cells in healthy people across ages. PCR was performed a second time for roughly 7 to 11 cycles using a sample-barcoded 5' primer and a J-beta primer mix. One entry per CDR3 protein results from TCRdb running MiXCR on the 5' RACE reads. The sample consists of about 1,400,000 distinct CDR3 sequences, roughly 40% of them appearing once. The sequenced material came from blood. Receptors were obtained from a woman between 18 and 29 years old in good health.

The chain links TRBV12-3 or TRBV12-4 to TRBJ1-2; D gene uncertain. V dropped 4 bases and J dropped 5 bases, with 11 bases sitting between them. This CDR3 is 13 amino acids long. The CDR3 sequence is CASSSLVGYGYTF. The CDR3 DNA reads TGTGCCAGCAGTTCCCTAGTCGGGTATGGCTACACCTTC.

The chain employs TRBV12-3 or TRBV12-4 and TRBJ2-1; D is ambiguous. The CDR3 loop spans 15 amino acids. Trimming cost V 2 bases and J 10 bases, with 18 bases left between them. The CDR3: CASSLTRAASYEQFF. DNA of the CDR3: TGTGCCAGCAGTTTAACACGGGCGGCCTCCTACGAGCAGTTCTTC.

The table lists this clonotype with a few counts. The chain combines TRBV4-2 with TRBJ2-5; D is perhaps TRBD1 (5 bases). V lost 2 bases, J lost 7 bases, and 11 bases lay in between. Germline assignment: CDR1 LGHNA and CDR2 YNFKEQ. This CDR3 region has 13 residues. The CDR3 DNA is TGTGCCAGCAGCCAATTAGGGGTCGGGACCCAGTACTTC. It is translated as CASSQLGVGTQYF.

The V and J genes are TRBV30 and TRBJ1-1; D is perhaps TRBD1 (5 bases). The germline V gene has CDR1 GTSNPN and CDR2 SVGIG (reference sequence). The CDR3 length is 14 residues. V was clipped by 6 bases and J by 4 bases, with 18 bases between them. The CDR3 is CACAAGEGATEAFF. The CDR3 DNA reads as TGTGCCTGCGCTGCGGGGGAGGGCGCCACTGAAGCTTTCTTT.

J is TRBJ2-1 and V is TRBV12-3 or TRBV12-4, with D tentatively TRBD1 (6 bases). The DNA matches TRBJ2-7 better at its end, which makes the J call doubtful. This CDR3 spans 15 amino acids. The CDR3 reads CASSLILVGADEQYF. The DNA of the CDR3 is TGTGCCAGCAGTTTGATTCTAGTGGGGGCTGATGAGCAGTACTTC.

A remark on this clonotype: It is likely a read error, because the conserved phenylalanine at the end of the CDR3 is missing. The DNA is left out, because the CDR3 cannot be placed on it with certainty; the CDR3 is given as TCRdb lists it. The chain carries TRBV20-1 and TRBJ2-5. From germline, CDR1 is DFQATT and CDR2 SNEGSKA (reference sequence). With termini counted, the CDR3 has 8 amino acids. Here the CDR3 reads CSARDPSY.

The table lists this clonotype with a few counts. This chain connects TRBV20-1 to TRBJ2-1, with 7 bases that match TRBD2. CDR1 and CDR2 from the germline V gene are DFQATT and SNEGSKA (reference sequence). This CDR3 region has 13 residues. J lost 6 bases, V lost 5 bases, and 7 bases had no gene match. CDR3 residues: CSALTGGINEQFF. CDR3 in DNA: TGCAGTGCTTTAACGGGAGGTATCAATGAGCAGTTCTTC.

The chain carries TRBV4-1 and TRBJ1-6; tentatively, D is TRBD1 (5 bases). The length of the CDR3 is 16 residues. Trimming took off 2 bases at V and 4 bases at J, with 12 bases between the two ends. Germline CDR1 MGHRA, CDR2 YSYEKL. The chain's CDR3 is CASSQNGAAYNSPLHF. The CDR3 DNA reads TGCGCCAGCAGCCAAAATGGGGCGGCTTATAATTCACCCCTCCACTTT.

This clonotype came up once. This rearrangement joins TRBV9 to TRBJ2-1, with TRBD2 matching 9 bases. The DNA end is a closer match to TRBJ2-7, so the J assignment may be wrong. The CDR3 length is 20 residues. Germline V lookup: CDR1 SGDLS, CDR2 YYNGEE. The CDR3 region is CASSGLAGYSTRSSYNEQYF. In DNA, the CDR3 is TGTGCCAGCAGCGGTCTAGCGGGGTACTCTACCAGGAGCTCCTACAATGAGCAGTACTTC.

The chain uses TRBV6-1 and TRBJ2-6; D is ambiguous. CDR3 size: 15 residues. Trimming took 5 bases from V and 3 from J, leaving 11 bases between them. Germline V lookup: CDR1 MNHNS, CDR2 SASEGT. The CDR3, as DNA: TGTGCCAGCAGTCCCCGGCTGGGTGGGGCCAACGTCCTGACTTTC. It specifies CASSPRLGGANVLTF.

The rearrangement links TRBV29-1 to TRBJ2-5; D might be TRBD1 (5 bases). Germline V lookup: CDR1 SQVTM, CDR2 ANQGSEA. The CDR3 extends over 11 amino acids. V was shortened by 3 bases and J by 11 bases, with 13 bases between the two germline ends. The CDR3 sequence is CSVEGRSVQYF. CDR3 bases: TGCAGCGTTGAGGGGCGGAGTGTGCAGTACTTC.

This chain links TRBV20-1 with TRBJ2-4; D may correspond to TRBD1 or TRBD2 (7 bases each). Trimming stripped 2 bases from V and 7 bases from J, with 9 bases between. Germline CDR1 reads DFQATT; CDR2 reads SNEGSKA (reference sequence). The CDR3 consists of 12 residues. CDR3 region: CSARQGGNIQYF. In DNA, the CDR3 is TGCAGTGCTAGACAGGGGGGGAACATTCAGTACTTC.

The chain combines TRBV4-2 with TRBJ1-2, with D maybe TRBD1 (6 bases). CDR1 is LGHNA, CDR2 YNFKEQ, per germline. The CDR3 sequence is 15 residues long. Trimming took 0 bases from V and 7 from J, leaving 15 bases between them. CDR3 nucleotide sequence: TGTGCCAGCAGCCAAGAACACCAGGGGCTACTTGGCTACACCTTC. Its translation: CASSQEHQGLLGYTF.

A few counts support this clonotype. V gene TRBV6-2 or TRBV6-3 combines with J gene TRBJ2-1; D uncertain. The V and J ends lost 6 bases and 12 bases respectively, with 12 bases between them. This CDR3 is 11 amino acids long. Germline lookup yields CDR1 MNHEY and CDR2 SVGEGT. CDR3 bases: TGTGCCAGCAGCCAAGAGGAAGGGCAGTTCTTC. It codes for CASSQEEGQFF.

CDR3: CASSEVIRQYF. The CDR3 DNA sequence: TGTGCCAGCAGTGAAGTTATTCGGCAGTACTTC. The chain employs TRBV2 and TRBJ2-5; D is ambiguous. Deletions cut 1 base from V and 11 bases from J, with 8 bases between. The CDR3 spans 11 residues. Germline CDR1 is SNHLY and CDR2 is FYNNEI.

The gene calls are TRBV6-1 and TRBJ2-7; D might be TRBD1 or TRBD2, each matching 5 bases. The CDR3 totals 12 residues. Looked up from germline, CDR1 is MNHNS and CDR2 is SASEGT. V dropped 8 bases and J dropped 4 bases, with 12 bases sitting between them. CDR3 nucleotide sequence: TGTGCCAGCGACTTGGGGACGTACGAGCAGTACTTC. Its translation: CASDLGTYEQYF.

In this sample, this clonotype turned up once. This chain joins TRBV12-3 or TRBV12-4 and TRBJ2-1; D is perhaps TRBD2 (6 bases). V was pared by 3 bases and J by 5 bases, with 14 bases between. This CDR3 is 15 amino acids long. The CDR3 is CASSLAGLSDNEQFF. CDR3 coding DNA: TGTGCCAGCAGTTTGGCGGGACTGAGCGACAATGAGCAGTTCTTC.